This TCR beta chain was found in a study of CD8 T cells in ankylosing spondylitis. Study-wide results and limits: Apparently characteristic of ankylosing spondylitis blood was a TCR beta motif (eight highly homologous variants).

This clonotype turned up a few times. Its antigen is currently unknown. MiXCR was run by TCRdb on the 5' RACE reads, yielding one entry per CDR3 protein. The sample contains 200,000 to 250,000 distinct CDR3 sequences, roughly 25% of which appear only once. The germline V gene encodes CDR1 SQVTM and CDR2 ANQGSEA. CDR3 size: 13 residues. V was cut by 2 bases and J by 7 bases, with 15 bases left in between. This clonotype was obtained from a male donor with ankylosing spondylitis or in good health (not recorded which). The sequenced material came from blood, either unsorted or a sorted T cell fraction (not recorded which). This sequence joins TRBV29-1 and TRBJ2-7, with no clear D. CDR3 sequence: CSVERLAGSEQYF. The CDR3 nucleotides are TGCAGCGTTGAAAGGTTAGCCGGTTCAGAGCAGTACTTC.